This T cell receptor beta chain was documented in a study of cytomegalovirus exposure and HLA in healthy donors. The CDR3 covers 17 residues. V trimming: 4 bases; J trimming: 3 bases; junction bases outside the gene matches: 8. Germline CDR1 is SGHTA and CDR2 is FQGTGA. PCR primers comprised 60 Vbeta and 13 Jbeta primers. The table came from immunoSEQ multiplex PCR; TCRdb's copy has only in-frame clones and leaves some out. This table has 150,000 to 200,000 clones, about 69% appearing once. V is TRBV7-3 and J is TRBJ1-3, with 11 bases matching TRBD1. Sequenced material: PBMCs. The clonotype comes from a human donor in good health. CDR3 sequence reads: CASSYGGTGGGGNTIYF. The CDR3 DNA sequence: TGTGCCAGCAGCTACGGGGGGACAGGGGGAGGTGGAAACACCATATATTTT. Full variable domain (missing parts from reference TRBV7-3 and TRBJ1-3): GAGVSQTPSNKVTEKGKYVELRCDPISGHTALYWYRQSLGQGPEFLIYFQGTGAADDSGLPNDRFFAVRPEGSVSTLKIQRTERGDSAVYLCASSYGGTGGGGNTIYFGEGSWLTVV.